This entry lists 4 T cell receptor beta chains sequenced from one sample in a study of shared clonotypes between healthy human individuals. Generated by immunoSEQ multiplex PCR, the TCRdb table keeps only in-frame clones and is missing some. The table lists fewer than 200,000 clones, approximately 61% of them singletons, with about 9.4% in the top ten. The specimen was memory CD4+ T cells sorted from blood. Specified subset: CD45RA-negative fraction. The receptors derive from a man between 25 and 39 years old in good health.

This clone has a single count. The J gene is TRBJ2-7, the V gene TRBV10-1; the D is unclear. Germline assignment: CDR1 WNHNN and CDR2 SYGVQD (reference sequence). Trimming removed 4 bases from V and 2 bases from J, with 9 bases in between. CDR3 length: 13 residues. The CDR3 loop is CASSADPAYEQYF. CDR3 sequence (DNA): TGCGCCAGCAGTGCTGACCCAGCCTACGAGCAGTACTTC.

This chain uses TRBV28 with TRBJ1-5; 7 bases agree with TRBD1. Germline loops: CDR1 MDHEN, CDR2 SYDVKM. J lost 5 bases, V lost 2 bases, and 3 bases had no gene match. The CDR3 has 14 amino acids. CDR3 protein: CASSLRQGYQPQHF. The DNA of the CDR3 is TGTGCCAGCAGTTTAAGACAGGGCTATCAGCCCCAGCATTTT.

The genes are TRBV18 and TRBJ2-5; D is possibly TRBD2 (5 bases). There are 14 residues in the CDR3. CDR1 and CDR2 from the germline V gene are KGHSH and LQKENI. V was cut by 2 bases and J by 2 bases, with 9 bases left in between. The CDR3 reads CASSPKGGQETQYF. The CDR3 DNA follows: TGTGCCAGCTCACCAAAAGGAGGTCAAGAGACCCAGTACTTC.

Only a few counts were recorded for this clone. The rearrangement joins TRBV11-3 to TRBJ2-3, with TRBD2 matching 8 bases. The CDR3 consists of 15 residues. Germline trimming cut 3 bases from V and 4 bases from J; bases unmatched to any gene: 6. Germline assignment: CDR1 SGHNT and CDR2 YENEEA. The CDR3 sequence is CASSFGSGSSDTQYF. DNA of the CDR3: TGTGCCAGCAGCTTTGGGAGCGGGAGTTCAGATACGCAGTATTTT.